A single sample is the source of the 21 T cell receptor beta chains below, sequenced in a study of cytomegalovirus exposure and HLA in healthy donors. PCR used 60 Vbeta primers and 13 Jbeta primers. The data were produced by immunoSEQ multiplex PCR, yet TCRdb's version contains in-frame clones alone and is incomplete. The table lists 100,000 to 150,000 clones, around three quarters of them singletons. Sequenced: PBMCs. All receptors come from a man aged 40-55 years in good health and CMV-seronegative.

This clone has a handful of counts. This chain uses TRBV9 with TRBJ2-1; no clear D. In germline, CDR1 is SGDLS, CDR2 YYNGEE. The CDR3 has 12 amino acids. The V and J ends lost 2 bases and 8 bases respectively, with 8 bases between them. CDR3: CASSVGEDEQFF. For the CDR3, the DNA is TGTGCCAGCAGCGTCGGTGAGGATGAGCAGTTCTTC.

The J gene is TRBJ2-2, the V gene TRBV11-2; 7 nucleotides align to TRBD1. Trimming cost V 5 bases and J 2 bases; bases outside gene matches: 2. CDR3 length: 14 amino acids. Germline V gene data show CDR1 as SGHAT and CDR2 as FQNNGV. For the CDR3, the DNA is TGTGCCAGCAGCCGACAGGGAAACACCGGGGAGCTGTTTTTT. This codes for CASSRQGNTGELFF.

The chain joins TRBV7-9 to TRBJ1-1; no firm D call. This CDR3 spans 16 amino acids. The V end lost 1 base, the J end lost 1 base, and 13 bases lay between the germline ends. Germline V lookup: CDR1 SEHNR, CDR2 FQNEAQ (reference sequence). In DNA form, the CDR3 reads TGTGCCAGCAGCTTAGTGGTTGCGGCCCCGAACACTGAAGCTTTCTTT. It codes for CASSLVVAAPNTEAFF.

As concerns this clone: A junction end diverges from the germline sequence, so it may reflect a read error. V and J are TRBV9 and TRBJ1-3; D is possibly TRBD1 (6 bases). Looked up from germline, CDR1 is SGDLS and CDR2 is YYNGEE. CDR3 size: 16 residues. Here the CDR3 reads CASNVAYRVSGNTIYF. DNA for the CDR3: TGTGCCAGCAACGTAGCTTACAGGGTTTCTGGAAACACCATATATTTT.

V gene TRBV4-3 combines with J gene TRBJ2-3; TRBD2 aligns across 9 bases. Germline V lookup: CDR1 LGHNA, CDR2 YSLEER. J lost 2 bases, V lost 2 bases, and 2 bases had no gene match. The CDR3 is 15 residues long. CDR3 loop: CASSQLAGTTDTQYF. In DNA, the CDR3 is TGCGCCAGCAGCCAACTAGCGGGGACCACAGATACGCAGTATTTT.

The V gene is TRBV7-6, the J gene TRBJ1-1, with 9 bases lining up with TRBD1. Trimming at V came to 5 bases and at J to 4 bases, leaving 17 bases not matched to a gene. CDR3 length equals 18 residues. Germline CDR1 and CDR2: SGHVS and FNYEAQ. The DNA of the CDR3 is TGTGCCAGCAGCCCCGCCCAACAGGGGGCTCGTAGGATCACTGAAGCTTTCTTT. Translating gives CASSPAQQGARRITEAFF.

The rearrangement joins TRBV27 to TRBJ2-7, with 11 positions matching TRBD2. The V and J ends lost 1 base and 2 bases, in that order; junction bases with no gene match: 13. Germline CDR1 reads MNHEY; CDR2 reads SMNVEV (reference sequence). CDR3 length equals 19 residues. The CDR3 DNA sequence: TGTGCCAGCAGTTTATTCGGTAGCGGGGGGGCCGATCTCCCCTACGAGCAGTACTTC. Translating gives CASSLFGSGGADLPYEQYF.

This clone was observed a few times. The chain uses TRBV10-3 and TRBJ1-2, with 7 bases identical to TRBD1. Germline CDR1 and CDR2: ENHRY and SYGVKD. V trimming: 6 bases; J trimming: 13 bases; junction bases outside the gene matches: 14. The CDR3 length is 13 residues. The CDR3 DNA is TGTGCCATCAGGAACCGGGACAGCCCCAATGTCACCTTC. It yields the protein CAIRNRDSPNVTF.

This clone appeared a single time. The rearrangement joins TRBV19 to TRBJ2-7; D possibly corresponds to TRBD2 (5 bases). The CDR3 totals 16 residues. With 4 bases removed from V and 2 bases from J, the gap between germline ends came to 18 bases. Germline CDR1 and CDR2: LNHDA and SQIVND (reference sequence). This chain's CDR3 is CASSTRTQLKPYEQYF. The CDR3 nucleotides read TGTGCCAGTAGTACCAGGACTCAACTCAAGCCCTACGAGCAGTACTTC.

This clone has only one observation. The chain combines TRBV7-2 with TRBJ1-5, with D possibly matching TRBD1 (5 bases). Germline-derived CDR1 and CDR2 are SGHTA and FQGNSA. V was clipped by 3 bases and J by 9 bases, with 6 bases between them. The CDR3 extends over 11 amino acids. CDR3 nucleotides: TGTGCCAGCAGCTTGCAGGGGCCCCAGCATTTT. Translation: CASSLQGPQHF. Based on the CDR3 plus reference TRBV7-2 and TRBJ1-5, the full variable domain is GAGVSQSPSNKVTEKGKDVELRCDPISGHTALYWYRQSLGQGLEFLIYFQGNSAPDKSGLPSDRFSAERTGGSVSTLTIQRTQQEDSAVYLCASSLQGPQHFGDGTRLSIL.

CDR3 in DNA: TGCAGCGTTGTAGGACTAGCGGGGGGACGAATCAGCACAGATACGCAGTATTTT. Protein sequence: CSVVGLAGGRISTDTQYF. The chain couples TRBV29-1 to TRBJ2-3; 14 nucleotides match TRBD2. Trimming took 4 bases from V and 0 from J; bases not matched to a gene: 9. This CDR3 contains 18 residues. Germline V gives CDR1 SQVTM, CDR2 ANQGSEA.

The chain has TRBV6-5 and TRBJ2-3; D call uncertain. The CDR3 totals 11 residues. Germline CDR1 reads MNHEY; CDR2 reads SVGAGI. V was pared by 7 bases and J by 8 bases, with 10 bases between. As DNA, the CDR3 is TGTGCCAGCACCTTCCCCCCTACGCAGTATTTT. Translation gives CASTFPPTQYF.

The chain has TRBV5-1 and TRBJ1-4; maybe TRBD1 (6 bases). Per the germline V gene, CDR1 is SGHRS and CDR2 is YFSETQ. The V gene lost 2 bases and the J gene lost 8 bases, with 13 bases spanning the gap. This CDR3 comprises 14 residues. This CDR3 reads CASSFGGPDEKLFF. The CDR3 DNA sequence: TGCGCCAGCAGCTTCGGGGGGCCTGACGAAAAACTGTTTTTT.

The V and J genes are TRBV9 and TRBJ1-2; no firm D call. Germline V gene sequence: CDR1 SGDLS, CDR2 YYNGEE. The germline V and J ends were trimmed by 4 bases and 4 bases, with 11 bases remaining between them. This CDR3 spans 13 amino acids. CDR3 loop: CASSSGSPYGYTF. CDR3 DNA sequence: TGTGCCAGCAGCTCGGGTTCGCCCTATGGCTACACCTTC. The entire variable domain, with the rest obtained from reference TRBV9 and TRBJ1-2, is as follows: DSGVTQTPKHLITATGQRVTLRCSPRSGDLSVYWYQQSLDQGLQFLIQYYNGEERAKGNILERFSAQQFPDLHSELNLSSLELGDSALYFCASSSGSPYGYTFGSGTRLTVV.

This clone was counted a single time. V is TRBV7-9 and J is TRBJ1-6, with D uncertain. Trimming cost V 7 bases and J 7 bases, with 17 bases left between them. Germline loops: CDR1 SEHNR, CDR2 FQNEAQ (reference sequence). The CDR3 is 15 amino acids. Written as DNA, the CDR3 is TGTGCCAGCAACAAATCAGGTTCGGCCAATTCACCCCTCCACTTT. It encodes CASNKSGSANSPLHF.

The chain has TRBV9 and TRBJ2-5; 10 nucleotides line up with TRBD2. The CDR3 extends over 18 amino acids. Germline CDR1 is SGDLS and CDR2 is YYNGEE. V was pared by 0 bases and J by 2 bases, with 10 bases of the junction left unmatched. The CDR3 loop is CASSVASSGGIQQETQYF. The CDR3 nucleotides are TGTGCCAGCAGCGTAGCCTCTAGCGGGGGAATACAACAAGAGACCCAGTACTTC. The entire variable domain, with the rest obtained from reference TRBV9 and TRBJ2-5, is as follows: DSGVTQTPKHLITATGQRVTLRCSPRSGDLSVYWYQQSLDQGLQFLIQYYNGEERAKGNILERFSAQQFPDLHSELNLSSLELGDSALYFCASSVASSGGIQQETQYFGPGTRLLVL.

The rearrangement uses TRBV18 and TRBJ2-3; a weak D match, TRBD2 (7 bases). Germline loops: CDR1 KGHSH, CDR2 LQKENI. There are 15 residues in the CDR3. V was cut by 3 bases and J by 6 bases, with 16 bases left in between. The CDR3 here is CASSPPGGGPDTQYF. Written as DNA, the CDR3 is TGTGCCAGCTCACCCCCTGGCGGGGGCCCCGATACGCAGTATTTT. Based on the CDR3 plus reference TRBV18 and TRBJ2-3, the full variable domain is NAGVMQNPRHLVRRRGQEARLRCSPMKGHSHVYWYRQLPEEGLKFMVYLQKENIIDESGMPKERFSAEFPKEGPSILRIQQVVRGDSAAYFCASSPPGGGPDTQYFGPGTRLTVL.

Concerning this clone: Likely a read error: the CDR3 ends without its conserved phenylalanine or tryptophan. V usage is TRBV28 and J usage is TRBJ1-2; tentatively, D is TRBD1 (6 bases). V lost 6 bases and J 6 bases, leaving 14 bases between the germline ends. Germline lookup yields CDR1 MDHEN and CDR2 SYDVKM. This CDR3 comprises 13 residues. In DNA form, the CDR3 reads TGTGCCAGCAGCCCTCCCCACAGGGATGGCTACACCCTC. It is translated as CASSPPHRDGYTL.

This chain links TRBV30 with TRBJ2-6; 12 nucleotides line up with TRBD1. The CDR3 extends over 18 amino acids. Trimming removed 1 base from V and 6 bases from J; junction bases left unmatched: 10. The germline V gene encodes CDR1 GTSNPN and CDR2 SVGIG (reference sequence). CDR3 sequence: CAWSESGTGGGKANVLTF. The CDR3 DNA reads TGTGCCTGGAGTGAATCAGGGACAGGGGGCGGCAAGGCCAACGTCCTGACTTTC.

The chain joins TRBV7-3 to TRBJ1-1, with D perhaps TRBD1 (5 bases). The V and J ends lost 8 bases and 5 bases respectively, with 15 bases between them. The CDR3 has 13 amino acids. The germline CDR1 and CDR2 sequences are SGHTA and FQGTGA. The CDR3 is CASRTQGWTEAFF. CDR3 nucleotide sequence: TGTGCCAGCCGAACTCAGGGATGGACTGAAGCTTTCTTT.

This clone was detected a few times. This chain connects TRBV5-4 to TRBJ2-3, with 7 positions matching TRBD1. The germline CDR1 and CDR2 sequences are SGHNT and YYREEE (reference sequence). CDR3 size: 16 residues. After removal of 4 bases from V and 1 base from J, the junction contained 9 bases not matched to a gene. CDR3 sequence (DNA): TGTGCCAGCAGCCGAAGAGACAGGGTTGGCACAGATACGCAGTATTTT. It yields the protein CASSRRDRVGTDTQYF.